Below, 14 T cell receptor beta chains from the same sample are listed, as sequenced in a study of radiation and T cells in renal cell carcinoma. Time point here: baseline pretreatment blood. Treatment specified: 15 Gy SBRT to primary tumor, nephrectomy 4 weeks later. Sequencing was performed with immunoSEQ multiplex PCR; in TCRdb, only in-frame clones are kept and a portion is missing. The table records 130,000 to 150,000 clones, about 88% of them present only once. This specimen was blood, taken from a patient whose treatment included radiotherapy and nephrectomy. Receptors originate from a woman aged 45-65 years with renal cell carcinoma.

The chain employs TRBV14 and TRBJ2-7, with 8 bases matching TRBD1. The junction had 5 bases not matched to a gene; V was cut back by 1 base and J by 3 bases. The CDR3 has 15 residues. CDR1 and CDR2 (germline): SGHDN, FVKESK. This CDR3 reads CASSQGRTGIYEQYF. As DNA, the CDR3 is TGTGCCAGCAGCCAAGGTCGGACAGGGATCTACGAGCAGTACTTC.

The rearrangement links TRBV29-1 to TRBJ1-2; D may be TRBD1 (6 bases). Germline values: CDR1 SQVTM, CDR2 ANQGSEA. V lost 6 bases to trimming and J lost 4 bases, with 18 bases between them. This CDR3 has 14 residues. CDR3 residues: CSVLPQGSIYGYTF. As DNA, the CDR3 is TGCAGCGTCCTACCACAGGGTTCAATCTATGGCTACACCTTC. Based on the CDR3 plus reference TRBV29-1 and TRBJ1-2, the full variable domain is SAVISQKPSRDICQRGTSLTIQCQVDSQVTMMFWYRQQPGQSLTLIATANQGSEATYESGFVIDKFPISRPNLTFSTLTVSNMSPEDSSIYLCSVLPQGSIYGYTFGSGTRLTVV.

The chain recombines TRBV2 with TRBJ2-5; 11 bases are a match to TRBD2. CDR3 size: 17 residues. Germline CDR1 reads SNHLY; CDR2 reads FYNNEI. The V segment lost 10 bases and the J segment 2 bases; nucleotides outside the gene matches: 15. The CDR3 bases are TGTGCCACCCCACAGGGTAGCGGGGGGGACCTTCAAGAGACCCAGTACTTC. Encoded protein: CATPQGSGGDLQETQYF.

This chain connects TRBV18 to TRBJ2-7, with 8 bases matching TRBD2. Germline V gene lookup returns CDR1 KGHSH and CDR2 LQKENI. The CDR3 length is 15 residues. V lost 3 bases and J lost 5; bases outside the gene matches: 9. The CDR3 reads CASSPVAGGSDEQYF. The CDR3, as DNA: TGTGCCAGCTCACCCGTCGCGGGGGGAAGTGACGAGCAGTACTTC.

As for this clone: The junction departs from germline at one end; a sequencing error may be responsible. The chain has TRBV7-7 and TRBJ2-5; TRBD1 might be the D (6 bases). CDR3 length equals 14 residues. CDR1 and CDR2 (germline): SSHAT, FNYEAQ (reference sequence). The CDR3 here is CASSRTETQETQYF. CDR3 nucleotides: TGTGCTAGCAGCCGGACAGAAACTCAAGAGACCCAGTACTTC.

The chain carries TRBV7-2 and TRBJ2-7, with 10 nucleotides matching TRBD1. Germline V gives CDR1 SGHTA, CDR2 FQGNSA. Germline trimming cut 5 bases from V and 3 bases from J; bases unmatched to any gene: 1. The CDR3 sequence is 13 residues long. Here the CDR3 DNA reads TGTGCCAGCAGCGGGGACAGGGGCTACGAGCAGTACTTC. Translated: CASSGDRGYEQYF.

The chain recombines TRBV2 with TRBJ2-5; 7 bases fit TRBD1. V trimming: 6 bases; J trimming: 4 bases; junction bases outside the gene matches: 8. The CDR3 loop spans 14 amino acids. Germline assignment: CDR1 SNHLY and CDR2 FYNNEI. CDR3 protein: CASRRDSGRETQYF. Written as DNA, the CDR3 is TGTGCCAGCAGACGGGACAGTGGAAGAGAGACCCAGTACTTC.

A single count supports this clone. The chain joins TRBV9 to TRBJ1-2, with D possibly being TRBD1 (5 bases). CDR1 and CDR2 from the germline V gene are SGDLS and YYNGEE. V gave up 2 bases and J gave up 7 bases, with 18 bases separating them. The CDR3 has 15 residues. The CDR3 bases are TGTGCCAGCAGCGTGGAGCAAGGGGAGGGAGGTGGCTACACCTTC. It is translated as CASSVEQGEGGGYTF. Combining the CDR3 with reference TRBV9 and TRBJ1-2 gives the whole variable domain DSGVTQTPKHLITATGQRVTLRCSPRSGDLSVYWYQQSLDQGLQFLIQYYNGEERAKGNILERFSAQQFPDLHSELNLSSLELGDSALYFCASSVEQGEGGGYTFGSGTRLTVV.

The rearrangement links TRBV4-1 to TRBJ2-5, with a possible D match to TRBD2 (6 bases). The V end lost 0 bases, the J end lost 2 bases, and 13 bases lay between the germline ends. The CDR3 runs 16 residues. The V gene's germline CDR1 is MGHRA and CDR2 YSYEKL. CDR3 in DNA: TGCGCCAGCAGCCAAGAAGGAACGGGGGTGCAAGAGACCCAGTACTTC. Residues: CASSQEGTGVQETQYF.

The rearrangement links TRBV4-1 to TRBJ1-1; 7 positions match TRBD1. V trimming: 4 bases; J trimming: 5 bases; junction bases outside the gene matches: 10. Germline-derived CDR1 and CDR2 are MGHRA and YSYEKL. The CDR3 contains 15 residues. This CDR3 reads CASSRGEGADTEAFF. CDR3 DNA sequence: TGCGCCAGCAGCCGGGGAGAGGGGGCGGATACTGAAGCTTTCTTT.

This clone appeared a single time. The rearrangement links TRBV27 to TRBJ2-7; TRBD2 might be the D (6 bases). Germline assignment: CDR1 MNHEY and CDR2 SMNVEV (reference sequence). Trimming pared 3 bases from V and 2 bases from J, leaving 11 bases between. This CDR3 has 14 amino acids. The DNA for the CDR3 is TGTGCCAGCAGTTTCGGGGGACTCCCCTACGAGCAGTACTTC. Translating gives CASSFGGLPYEQYF.

The CDR3 region has the DNA TGTGCCAGCAGCCACCGGGAATTAACCTATGGCTACACCTTC. It is translated as CASSHRELTYGYTF. J is TRBJ1-2 and V is TRBV16; D call uncertain. This CDR3 region has 14 residues. The V gene lost 3 bases and the J gene lost 4 bases, with 12 bases spanning the gap. Germline lookup yields CDR1 KGHSY and CDR2 FQNENV.

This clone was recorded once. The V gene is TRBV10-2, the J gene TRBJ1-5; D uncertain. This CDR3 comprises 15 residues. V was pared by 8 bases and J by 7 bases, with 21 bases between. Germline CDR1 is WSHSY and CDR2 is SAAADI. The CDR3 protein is CASGAAYSGQQPQHF. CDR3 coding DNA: TGCGCCAGCGGCGCGGCGTACAGCGGTCAACAGCCCCAGCATTTT.

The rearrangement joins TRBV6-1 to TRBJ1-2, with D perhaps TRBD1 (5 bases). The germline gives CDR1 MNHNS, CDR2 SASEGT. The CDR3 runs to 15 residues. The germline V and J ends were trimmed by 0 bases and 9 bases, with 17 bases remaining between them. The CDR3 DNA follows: TGTGCCAGCAGTGAAGCGGGGGATGCCTTATGGAGCTACACCTTC. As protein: CASSEAGDALWSYTF.